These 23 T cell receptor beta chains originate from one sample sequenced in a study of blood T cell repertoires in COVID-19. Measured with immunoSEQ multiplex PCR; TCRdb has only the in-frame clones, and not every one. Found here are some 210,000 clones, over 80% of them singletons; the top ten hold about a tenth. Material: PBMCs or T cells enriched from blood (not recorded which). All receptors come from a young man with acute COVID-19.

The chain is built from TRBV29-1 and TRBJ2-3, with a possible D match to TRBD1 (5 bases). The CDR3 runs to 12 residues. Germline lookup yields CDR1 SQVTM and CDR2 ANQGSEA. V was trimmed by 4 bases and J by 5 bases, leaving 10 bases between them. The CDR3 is CSVVGALDTQYF. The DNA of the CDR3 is TGCAGCGTTGTTGGGGCTTTAGATACGCAGTATTTT.

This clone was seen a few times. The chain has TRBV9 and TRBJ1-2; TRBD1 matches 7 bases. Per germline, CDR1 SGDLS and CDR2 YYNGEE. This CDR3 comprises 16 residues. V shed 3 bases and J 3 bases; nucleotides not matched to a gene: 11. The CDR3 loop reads CASSAGTSDRDYGYTF. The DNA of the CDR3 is TGTGCCAGCAGCGCTGGGACTAGTGACAGGGACTATGGCTACACCTTC.

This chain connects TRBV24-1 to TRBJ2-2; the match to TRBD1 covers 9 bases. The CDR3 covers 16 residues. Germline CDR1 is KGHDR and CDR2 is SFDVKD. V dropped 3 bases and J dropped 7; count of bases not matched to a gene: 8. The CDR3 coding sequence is TGTGCCACCAGTGATCTCGGACAGGGGATGGACGGGGAGCTGTTTTTT. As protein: CATSDLGQGMDGELFF.

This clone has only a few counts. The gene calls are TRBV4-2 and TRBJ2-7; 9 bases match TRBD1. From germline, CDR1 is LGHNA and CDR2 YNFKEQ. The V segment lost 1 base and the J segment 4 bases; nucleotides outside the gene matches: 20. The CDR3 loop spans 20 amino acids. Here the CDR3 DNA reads TGTGCCAGCAGCCAAGTTGGGGGACAGGGATATGGAACGGGGATTTACGAGCAGTACTTC. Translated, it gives CASSQVGGQGYGTGIYEQYF.

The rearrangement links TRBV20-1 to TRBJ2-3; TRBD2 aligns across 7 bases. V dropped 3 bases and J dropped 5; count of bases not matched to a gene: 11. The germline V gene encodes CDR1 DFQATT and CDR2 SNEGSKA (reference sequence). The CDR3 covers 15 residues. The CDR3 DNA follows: TGCAGTGCTAGTACTAGCGTGCCTTTTGGAGATACGCAGTATTTT. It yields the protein CSASTSVPFGDTQYF.

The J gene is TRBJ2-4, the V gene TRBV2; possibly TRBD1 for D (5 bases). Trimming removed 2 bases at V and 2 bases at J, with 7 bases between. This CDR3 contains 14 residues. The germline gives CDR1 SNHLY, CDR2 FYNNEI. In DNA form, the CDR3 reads TGTGCCAGCAGTGAACAGGGAACCAAAAACATTCAGTACTTC. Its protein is CASSEQGTKNIQYF.

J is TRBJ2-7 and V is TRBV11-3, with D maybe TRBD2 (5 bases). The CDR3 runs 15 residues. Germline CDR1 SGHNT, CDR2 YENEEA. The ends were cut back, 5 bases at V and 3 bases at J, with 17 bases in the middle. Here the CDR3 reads CASSPGGQLGYEQYF. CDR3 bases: TGTGCCAGCAGCCCAGGAGGCCAACTGGGCTACGAGCAGTACTTC.

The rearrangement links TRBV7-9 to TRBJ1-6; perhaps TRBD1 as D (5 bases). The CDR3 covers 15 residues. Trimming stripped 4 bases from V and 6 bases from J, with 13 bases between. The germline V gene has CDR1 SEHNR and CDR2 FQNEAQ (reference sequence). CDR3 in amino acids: CASSSVQGSNSPLHF. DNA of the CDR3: TGTGCCAGCAGCTCAGTCCAGGGAAGTAATTCACCCCTCCACTTT.

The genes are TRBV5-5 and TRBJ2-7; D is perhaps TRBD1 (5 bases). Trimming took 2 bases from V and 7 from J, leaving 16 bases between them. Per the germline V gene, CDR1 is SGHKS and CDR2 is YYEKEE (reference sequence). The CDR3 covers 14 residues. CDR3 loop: CASSFTQGDREQYF. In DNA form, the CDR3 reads TGTGCCAGCAGCTTTACCCAGGGTGATCGTGAGCAGTACTTC.

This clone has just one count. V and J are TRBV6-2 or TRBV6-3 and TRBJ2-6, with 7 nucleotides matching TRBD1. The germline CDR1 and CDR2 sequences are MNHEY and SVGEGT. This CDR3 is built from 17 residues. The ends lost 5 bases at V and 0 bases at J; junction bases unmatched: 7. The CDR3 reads CASSPGTAGSGANVLTF. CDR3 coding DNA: TGTGCCAGCAGTCCCGGGACAGCCGGCTCTGGGGCCAACGTCCTGACTTTC.

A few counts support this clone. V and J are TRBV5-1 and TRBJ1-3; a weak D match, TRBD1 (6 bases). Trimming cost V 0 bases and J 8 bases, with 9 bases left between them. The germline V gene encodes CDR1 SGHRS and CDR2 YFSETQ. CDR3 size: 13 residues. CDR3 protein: CASSLAGVDTIYF. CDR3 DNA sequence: TGCGCCAGCAGCTTGGCAGGGGTAGACACCATATATTTT.

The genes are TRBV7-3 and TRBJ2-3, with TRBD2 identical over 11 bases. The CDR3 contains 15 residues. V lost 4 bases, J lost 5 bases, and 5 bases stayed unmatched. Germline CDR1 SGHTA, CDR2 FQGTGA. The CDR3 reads CASSSGTSGGDTQYF. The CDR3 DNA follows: TGTGCCAGCAGCTCGGGGACTAGCGGAGGAGATACGCAGTATTTT.

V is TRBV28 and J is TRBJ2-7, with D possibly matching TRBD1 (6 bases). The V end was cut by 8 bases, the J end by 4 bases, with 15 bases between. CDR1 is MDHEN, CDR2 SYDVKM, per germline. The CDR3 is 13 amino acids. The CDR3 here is CASGPGQFYEQYF. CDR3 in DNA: TGTGCCAGCGGGCCGGGACAATTTTACGAGCAGTACTTC. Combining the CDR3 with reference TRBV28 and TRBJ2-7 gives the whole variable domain DVKVTQSSRYLVKRTGEKVFLECVQDMDHENMFWYRQDPGLGLRLIYFSYDVKMKEKGDIPEGYSVSREKKERFSLILESASTNQTSMYLCASGPGQFYEQYFGPGTRLTVT.

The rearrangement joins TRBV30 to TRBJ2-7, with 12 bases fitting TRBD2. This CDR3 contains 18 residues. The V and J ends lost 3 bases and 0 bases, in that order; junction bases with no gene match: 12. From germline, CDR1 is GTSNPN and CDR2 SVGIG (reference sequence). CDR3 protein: CAWRAPGLAGRSSYEQYF. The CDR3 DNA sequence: TGTGCCTGGAGAGCACCAGGACTAGCGGGACGCAGCTCCTACGAGCAGTACTTC.

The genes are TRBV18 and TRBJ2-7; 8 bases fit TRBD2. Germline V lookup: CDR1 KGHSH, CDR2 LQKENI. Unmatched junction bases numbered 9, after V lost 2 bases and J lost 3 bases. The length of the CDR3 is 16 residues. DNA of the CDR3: TGTGCCAGCTCACCATCAAGCGGGAGTGGTAGCTACGAGCAGTACTTC. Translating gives CASSPSSGSGSYEQYF.

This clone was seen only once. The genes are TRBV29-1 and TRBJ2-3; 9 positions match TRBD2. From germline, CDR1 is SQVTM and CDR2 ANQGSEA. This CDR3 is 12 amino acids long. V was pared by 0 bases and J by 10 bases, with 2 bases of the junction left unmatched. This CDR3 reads CSVEEGLAPQYF. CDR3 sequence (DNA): TGCAGCGTTGAAGAGGGACTAGCTCCGCAGTATTTT.

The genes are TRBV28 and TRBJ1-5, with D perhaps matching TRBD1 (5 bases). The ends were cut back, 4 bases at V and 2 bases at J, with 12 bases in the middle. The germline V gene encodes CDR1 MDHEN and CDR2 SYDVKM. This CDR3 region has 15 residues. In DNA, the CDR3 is TGTGCCAGCAGTTATTGGGGGGAAGGCAATCAGCCCCAGCATTTT. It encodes CASSYWGEGNQPQHF.

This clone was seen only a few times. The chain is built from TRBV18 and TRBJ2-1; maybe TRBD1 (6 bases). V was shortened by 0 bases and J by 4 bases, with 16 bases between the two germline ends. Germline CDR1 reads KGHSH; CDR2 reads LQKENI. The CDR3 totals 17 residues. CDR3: CASSPPGPQGTYNEQFF. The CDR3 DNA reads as TGTGCCAGCTCACCACCGGGACCGCAAGGGACATACAATGAGCAGTTCTTC.

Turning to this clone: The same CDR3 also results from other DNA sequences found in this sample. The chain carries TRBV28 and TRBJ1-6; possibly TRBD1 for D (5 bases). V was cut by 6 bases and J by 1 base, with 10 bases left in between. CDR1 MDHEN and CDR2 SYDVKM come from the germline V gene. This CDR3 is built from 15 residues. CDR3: CASSPQGSYNSPLHF. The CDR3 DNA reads TGTGCCAGCAGCCCTCAGGGTTCCTATAATTCACCCCTCCACTTT.

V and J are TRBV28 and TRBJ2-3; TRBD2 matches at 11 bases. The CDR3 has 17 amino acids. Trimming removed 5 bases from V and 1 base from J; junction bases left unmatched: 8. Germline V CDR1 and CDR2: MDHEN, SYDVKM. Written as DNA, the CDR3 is TGTGCCAGCAGTGGGGCTAGCGGGAGGAGGGGCACAGATACGCAGTATTTT. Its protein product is CASSGASGRRGTDTQYF.

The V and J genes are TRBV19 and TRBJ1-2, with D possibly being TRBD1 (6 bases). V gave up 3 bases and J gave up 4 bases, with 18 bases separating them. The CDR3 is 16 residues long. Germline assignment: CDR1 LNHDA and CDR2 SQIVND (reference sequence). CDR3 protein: CASSIATGPYFYGYTF. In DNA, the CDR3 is TGTGCCAGTAGTATCGCTACAGGGCCGTACTTCTATGGCTACACCTTC.

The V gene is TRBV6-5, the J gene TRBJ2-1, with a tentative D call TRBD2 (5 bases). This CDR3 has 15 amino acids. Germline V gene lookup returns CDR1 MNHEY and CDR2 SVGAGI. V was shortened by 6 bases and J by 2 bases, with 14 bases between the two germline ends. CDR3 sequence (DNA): TGTGCCAGCAGCCACGCGGGCCTCGCCTACAATGAGCAGTTCTTC. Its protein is CASSHAGLAYNEQFF.

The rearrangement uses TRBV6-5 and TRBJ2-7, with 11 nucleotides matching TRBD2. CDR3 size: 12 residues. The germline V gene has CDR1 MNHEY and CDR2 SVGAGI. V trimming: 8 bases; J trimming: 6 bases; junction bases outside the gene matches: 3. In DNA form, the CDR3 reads TGTGCCAGCGGGACTAGCGGCGTCGAGCAGTACTTC. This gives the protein CASGTSGVEQYF.